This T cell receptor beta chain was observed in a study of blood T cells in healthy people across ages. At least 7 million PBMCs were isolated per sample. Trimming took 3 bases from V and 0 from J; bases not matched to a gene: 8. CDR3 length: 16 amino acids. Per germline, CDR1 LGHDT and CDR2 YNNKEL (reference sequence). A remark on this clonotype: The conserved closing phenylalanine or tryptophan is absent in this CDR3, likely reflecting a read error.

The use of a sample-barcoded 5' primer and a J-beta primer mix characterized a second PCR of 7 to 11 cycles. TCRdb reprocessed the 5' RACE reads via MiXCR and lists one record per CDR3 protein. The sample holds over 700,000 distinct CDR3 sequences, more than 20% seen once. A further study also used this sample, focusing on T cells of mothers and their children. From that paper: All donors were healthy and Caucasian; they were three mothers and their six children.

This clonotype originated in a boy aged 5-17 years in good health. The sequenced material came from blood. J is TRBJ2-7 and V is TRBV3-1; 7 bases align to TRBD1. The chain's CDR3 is CASSQRSGQDSYEQYS. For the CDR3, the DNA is TGTGCCAGCAGCCAGCGCTCCGGACAGGACTCCTACGAGCAGTACTCC.